This T cell receptor (beta chain) was identified in a study of neurological immune-mediated disorders. The study's findings and limits: The study phylogenetically grouped the repertoires of 18 of 34 multiple sclerosis patients into one related-CDR3 cluster, a possible signature. Expanded clones shared no identical CDR3 amino acid sequences across subjects, which suggested private TCR-beta repertoires in all groups.

From germline, CDR1 is SGHTA and CDR2 FQGNSA. V lost 2 bases and J lost 1, with 6 bases in between. This CDR3 is 14 amino acids long. From the 5' RACE reads, TCRdb called clonotypes with MiXCR, one entry per CDR3 protein. The table records 80,000 to 85,000 distinct CDR3 sequences, around 2.6% of them present only once. This clonotype was seen repeatedly, ten times or more. What it recognizes is unknown. The genes are TRBV7-2 and TRBJ1-3; no reliable D call. Sequencing input: PBMCs. This clonotype was obtained from a woman aged 30 to 39 with multiple sclerosis. CDR3 sequence (DNA): TGTGCCAGCAGCTTATCGGGGTCTGGAAACACCATATATTTT. It is translated as CASSLSGSGNTIYF.